This T cell receptor (beta chain) was documented in a study of blood T cell repertoires in COVID-19 (TCRdb year 2020). Describing the broader study: Samples covering the acute and convalescent phases of COVID-19 were provided by collaborators in the United States, Italy and Spain. The material from the prospective study consisted of cDNA or gDNA derived from T cells, B-cell-depleted T cells, or PBMCs. Deeply sampled blood TCRbeta repertoires from subjects exposed to, actively infected with, or recovered from COVID-19 were included in the dataset. A freely available public database, intended as a resource for researchers studying the immune response to SARS-CoV-2, is where the repertoires were released. The samples were drawn from two sources: the first 160 participants of the ongoing ImmuneRACE study, and 950 to 1,500 subjects contributed by 6 global collaborators. A de-identified subject ID, COVID-19 status, age in years and sex were almost always included in the sample metadata. Where available, HLA class I and class II types were taken from metadata supplied by the sample provider and were not determined by assay-based typing.

This clone was recorded only once. Its antigen is still unknown. The input lacks base qualities; no much larger clone sits a single base away. The CDR3 numbers 13 residues from cysteine through phenylalanine. Only CDR3 DNA remains: 39 bases, in frame from the first base. Sequences SGHDT (CDR1) and YYEEEE (CDR2) are obtained from the germline V gene. V is reduced by 0 bases and J by 5 bases, leaving a spacing of 8 bases between them. The collaborating institutions used their own protocols to collect whole blood in K2EDTA tubes. For TCRbeta analysis, collaborator samples were shipped as frozen whole blood, as isolated PBMCs, or as DNA extracted from either sample type. Broad study findings and their caveats: The amount of clinical and demographic metadata varied by source and participant and was provided uncurated.

TCRbeta CDR3 regions were amplified from genomic DNA using the immunoSEQ Assay, a bias-controlled multiplex PCR. The paper's processing steps were these. Within the assay, amplification of reference gene primers was used to estimate how many nucleated cells each sample contained. To quantify the absolute abundance of each unique TCRbeta CDR3 rearrangement, sequence reads were collapsed and filtered. For each sample, productive Simpson clonality was calculated as the square root of Simpson's diversity index across productive rearrangements. The immuneACCESS repertoire file appears here via TCRdb, limited to in-frame rearrangements. These files lack a portion of the clones; in checked studies, under half of the deficit traces to unresolved V genes, and the cause of the others is not known. V and J calls and clone size are as listed in that table; D and trimming were resolved from the DNA. In all, the sample holds 9,500 to 15,000 clones, and 80% to 90% of those were seen once. The ten largest make up around 4% of the sample.

The TCR sequence derives from an older woman with acute or convalescent COVID-19. What was sequenced was peripheral blood. The sequence links TRBV5-6 to TRBJ2-5; the D gene lacks a confident call. The CDR3 corresponds to CASSLGARETQYF. The nucleotide sequence reads as follows: TGTGCCAGCAGCTTGGGTGCACGGGAGACCCAGTACTTC.